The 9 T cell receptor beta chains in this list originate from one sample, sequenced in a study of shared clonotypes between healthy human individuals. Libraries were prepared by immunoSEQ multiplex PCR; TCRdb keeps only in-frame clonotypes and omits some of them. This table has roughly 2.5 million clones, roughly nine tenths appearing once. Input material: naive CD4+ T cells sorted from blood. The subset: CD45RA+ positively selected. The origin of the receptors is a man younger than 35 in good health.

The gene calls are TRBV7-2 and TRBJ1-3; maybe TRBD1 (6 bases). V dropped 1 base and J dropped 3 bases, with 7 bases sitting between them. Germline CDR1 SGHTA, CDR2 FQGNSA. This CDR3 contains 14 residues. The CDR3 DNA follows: TGTGCCAGCAGCTTAGACAGGGATGGAAACACCATATATTTT. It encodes CASSLDRDGNTIYF.

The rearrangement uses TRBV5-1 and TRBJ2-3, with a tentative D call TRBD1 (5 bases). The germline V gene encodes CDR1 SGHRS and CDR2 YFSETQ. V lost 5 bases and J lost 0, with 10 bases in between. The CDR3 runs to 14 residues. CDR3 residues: CASSPGFSTDTQYF. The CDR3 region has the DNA TGCGCCAGCAGTCCAGGGTTTAGCACAGATACGCAGTATTTT. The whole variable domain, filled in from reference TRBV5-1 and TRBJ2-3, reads KAGVTQTPRYLIKTRGQQVTLSCSPISGHRSVSWYQQTPGQGLQFLFEYFSETQRNKGNFPGRFSGRQFSNSRSEMNVSTLELGDSALYLCASSPGFSTDTQYFGPGTRLTVL.

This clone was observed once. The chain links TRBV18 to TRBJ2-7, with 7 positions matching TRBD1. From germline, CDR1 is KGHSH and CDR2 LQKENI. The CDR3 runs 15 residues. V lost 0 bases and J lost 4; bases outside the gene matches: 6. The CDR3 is CASSPPKGGKYEQYF. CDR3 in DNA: TGTGCCAGCTCACCACCGAAAGGGGGCAAGTACGAGCAGTACTTC.

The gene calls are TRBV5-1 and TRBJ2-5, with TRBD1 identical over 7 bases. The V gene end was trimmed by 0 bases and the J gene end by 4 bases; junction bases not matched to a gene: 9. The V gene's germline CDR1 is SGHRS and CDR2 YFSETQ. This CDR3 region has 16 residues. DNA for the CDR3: TGCGCCAGCAGCTTGGGGGGTGACAGGGTGTCAGAGACCCAGTACTTC. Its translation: CASSLGGDRVSETQYF.

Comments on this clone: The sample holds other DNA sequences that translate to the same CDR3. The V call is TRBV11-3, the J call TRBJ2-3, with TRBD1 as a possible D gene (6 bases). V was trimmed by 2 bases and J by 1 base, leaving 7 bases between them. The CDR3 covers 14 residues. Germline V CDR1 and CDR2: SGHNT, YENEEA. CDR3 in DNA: TGTGCCAGCAGCTTATCAGGGGGCACAGATACGCAGTATTTT. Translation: CASSLSGGTDTQYF.

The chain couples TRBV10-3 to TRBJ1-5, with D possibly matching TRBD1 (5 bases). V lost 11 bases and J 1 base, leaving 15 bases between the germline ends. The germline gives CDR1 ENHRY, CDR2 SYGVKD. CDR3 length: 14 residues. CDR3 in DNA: TGTGCCTCCGGCACGGGGGAAAGCAATCAGCCCCAGCATTTT. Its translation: CASGTGESNQPQHF.

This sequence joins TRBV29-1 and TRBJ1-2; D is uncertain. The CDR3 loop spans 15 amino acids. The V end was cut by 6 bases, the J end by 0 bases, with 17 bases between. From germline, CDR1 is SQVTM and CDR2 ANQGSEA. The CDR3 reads CSVGTGSTTNYGYTF. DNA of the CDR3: TGCAGCGTGGGAACCGGGTCCACTACTAACTATGGCTACACCTTC. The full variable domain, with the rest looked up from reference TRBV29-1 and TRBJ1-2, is SAVISQKPSRDICQRGTSLTIQCQVDSQVTMMFWYRQQPGQSLTLIATANQGSEATYESGFVIDKFPISRPNLTFSTLTVSNMSPEDSSIYLCSVGTGSTTNYGYTFGSGTRLTVV.

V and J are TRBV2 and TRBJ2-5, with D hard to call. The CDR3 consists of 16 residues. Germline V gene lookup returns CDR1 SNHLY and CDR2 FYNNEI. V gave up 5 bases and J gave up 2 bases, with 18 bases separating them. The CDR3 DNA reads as TGTGCCAGCAGTAATCTCCGGGCCACTAAACAAGAGACCCAGTACTTC. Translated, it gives CASSNLRATKQETQYF.

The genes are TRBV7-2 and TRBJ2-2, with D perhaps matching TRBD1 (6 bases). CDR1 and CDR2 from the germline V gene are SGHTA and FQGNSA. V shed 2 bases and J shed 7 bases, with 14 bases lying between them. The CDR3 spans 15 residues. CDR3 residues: CASSLFAGVSGELFF. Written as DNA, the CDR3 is TGTGCCAGCAGCTTATTTGCAGGGGTCAGCGGGGAGCTGTTTTTT.